The clone carrying this T cell receptor (beta chain) showed up just a few times. This sample is drawn from a study of T cells in Graves' hyperthyroidism and ophthalmopathy. Amplified TCR beta CDR3 regions derived from RNA transcripts. The TCR CDR3 first-round RT-PCR relied on the HTBI primer set. TCRdb ran MiXCR on the multiplex PCR reads and lists one entry per CDR3 protein. In the table there are a few hundred thousand distinct CDR3 sequences, less than 20% of which are singletons. Calling Graves' hyperthyroidism stable meant ophthalmopathy did not progress within 18 months. The CDR3 length is 13 residues. The germline V gene encodes CDR1 MNHEY and CDR2 SVGEGT. V was trimmed by 2 bases and J by 7 bases, leaving 9 bases between them.

Input material: blood. The chain employs TRBV6-2 or TRBV6-3 and TRBJ2-1; weak D call: TRBD2 (5 bases). This clonotype originated in a woman between 18 and 29 years old with Graves' hyperthyroidism. The CDR3 reads CASSYGLANEQFF. In DNA, the CDR3 is TGTGCCAGCAGTTACGGGCTAGCAAATGAGCAGTTCTTC.